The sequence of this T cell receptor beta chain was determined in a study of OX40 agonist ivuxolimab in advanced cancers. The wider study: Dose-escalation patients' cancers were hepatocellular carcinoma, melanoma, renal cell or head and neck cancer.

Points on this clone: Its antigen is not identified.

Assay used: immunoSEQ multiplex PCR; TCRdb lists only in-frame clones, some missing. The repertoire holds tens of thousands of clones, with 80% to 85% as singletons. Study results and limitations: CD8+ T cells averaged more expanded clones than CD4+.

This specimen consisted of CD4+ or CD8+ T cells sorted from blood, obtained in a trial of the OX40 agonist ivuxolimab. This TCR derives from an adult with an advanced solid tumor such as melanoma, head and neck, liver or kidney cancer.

The DNA of the CDR3 is TGTGCCAGCAGTTACCAGGGGCTTCAAGAGACCCAGTACTTC. Protein product: CASSYQGLQETQYF. This chain uses TRBV6-6 with TRBJ2-5; TRBD1 is a possible D gene (6 bases). V lost 2 bases, J lost 2 bases, and 9 bases lay in between. CDR3 size: 14 residues. Germline V gene sequence: CDR1 MNHNY, CDR2 SVGAGI (reference sequence).